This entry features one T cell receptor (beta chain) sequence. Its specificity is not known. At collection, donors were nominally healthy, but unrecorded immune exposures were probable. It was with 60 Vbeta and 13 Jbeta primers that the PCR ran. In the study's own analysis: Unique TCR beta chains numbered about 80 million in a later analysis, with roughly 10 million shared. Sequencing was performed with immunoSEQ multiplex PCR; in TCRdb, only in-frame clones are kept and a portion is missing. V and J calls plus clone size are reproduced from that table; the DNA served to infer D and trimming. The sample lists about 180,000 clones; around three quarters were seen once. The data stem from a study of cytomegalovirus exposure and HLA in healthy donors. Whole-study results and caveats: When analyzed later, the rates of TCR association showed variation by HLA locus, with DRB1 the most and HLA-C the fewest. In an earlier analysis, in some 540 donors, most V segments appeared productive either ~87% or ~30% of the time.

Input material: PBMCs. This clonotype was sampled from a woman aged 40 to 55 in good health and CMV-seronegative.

The CDR3 reads CASSPRGVGSSTGELFF. The DNA for the CDR3 is TGTGCCAGCAGCCCCCGGGGGGTCGGGTCGAGCACCGGGGAGCTGTTTTTT. The V gene is TRBV7-8, the J gene TRBJ2-2; 7 bases agree with TRBD2. Trimming took 5 bases from V and 4 from J; bases not matched to a gene: 13. The length of the CDR3 is 17 residues. CDR1 and CDR2 from the germline V gene are SGHVS and FQNEAQ.